A selection of T cell receptor beta chains follows, all from one sample in a study of graft-versus-host responses after intestinal transplantation. The antigens for these receptors are not known. Sequencing used immunoSEQ multiplex PCR; TCRdb keeps in-frame clones, though not all of them. The sample yields tens of thousands of clones, 85% to 95% seen once. Material: unstimulated CD8+ T cells sorted from spleen or lymph node cells, obtained before intestinal transplant. All receptors derive from a human donor who received an intestinal transplant. Each CDR3 is given with its conserved first and last residue. D genes are given only for firm matches. Rows may omit the clone size; those that give it use once, few, many or a size class.

J: TRBJ2-3
size: NA
D: TRBD2
V: TRBV13
DNA: TGTGCCAGCAGCACGACGTTAGCGGGGGAGAGCACAGATACGCAGTATTTT
CDR3: CASSTTLAGESTDTQYF

J: TRBJ2-3
size: NA
D: NA
V: TRBV7-9
DNA: TGTGCCAGCAGCGAACCCGGAGTGGCAGGGGAGTCAGATACGCAGTATTTT
CDR3: CASSEPGVAGESDTQYF

J: TRBJ2-2
size: NA
D: NA
V: TRBV9
DNA: TGTGCCAGCAGCGTAGCTTCAGTCCCGAACACCGGGGAGCTGTTTTTT
CDR3: CASSVASVPNTGELFF

J: TRBJ2-1
size: NA
D: TRBD2
V: TRBV10-3
DNA: TGTGCCATCAGTGACCCGACTAGCGGGGGGGAGGACTTCTTC
CDR3: CAISDPTSGGEDFF

J: TRBJ2-4
size: NA
D: TRBD2
V: TRBV7-8
DNA: TGTGCCAGCAGCTCCGGGACTAGCGGGGGCGGTGTCTATACCAAAAACATTCAGTACTTC
CDR3: CASSSGTSGGGVYTKNIQYF

J: TRBJ2-3
size: NA
D: NA
V: TRBV30
DNA: TGTGCCTGGAGTGGGGGGGGCGGGGGCACAGATACGCAGTATTTT
CDR3: CAWSGGGGGTDTQYF

J: TRBJ2-1
size: NA
D: TRBD1
V: TRBV11-2
DNA: TGTGCCAGCAGCCCCTCTGGACAGGGCAATGAGCAGTTCTTC
CDR3: CASSPSGQGNEQFF

J: TRBJ1-6
size: NA
D: NA
V: TRBV7-9
DNA: TGTGCCAGCAGCTCCATTAGCGGATCACCCCTCCACTTT
CDR3: CASSSISGSPLHF

J: TRBJ1-2
size: NA
D: TRBD1
V: TRBV25-1
DNA: TGTGCCAGCAGTGAATACGGGACAGGCAATGGCTACACCTTC
CDR3: CASSEYGTGNGYTF

J: TRBJ1-3
size: NA
D: TRBD1
V: TRBV4-3
DNA: TGCGCCAGCAGCCAAGATTTAACAGGGGCTGGAAACACCATATATTTT
CDR3: CASSQDLTGAGNTIYF

J: TRBJ2-3
size: NA
D: NA
V: TRBV27
DNA: TGTGCCAGCAGTTTACTCAGCACAGATACGCAGTATTTT
CDR3: CASSLLSTDTQYF

J: TRBJ2-3
size: NA
D: NA
V: TRBV21-1
DNA: TGTGCCAGCAGCAGCAGTACTAGCGGGGGGACTAGCACAGATACGCAGTATTTT
CDR3: CASSSSTSGGTSTDTQYF

J: TRBJ2-4
size: NA
D: NA
V: TRBV10-1
DNA: TGCGCCAGCAGTGAACCGACAGTAGCCAAAAACATTCAGTACTTC
CDR3: CASSEPTVAKNIQYF

J: TRBJ2-5
size: NA
D: NA
V: TRBV10-1
DNA: TGCGCCAGCAGTGAGAGAGGGTCAGAGACCCAGTACTTC
CDR3: CASSERGSETQYF

J: TRBJ2-1
size: NA
D: TRBD2
V: TRBV11-2
DNA: TGTGCCAGCAGCCCGGGGGGGACTAGCGGGAGATCCTACAATGAGCAGTTCTTC
CDR3: CASSPGGTSGRSYNEQFF

J: TRBJ1-1
size: NA
D: TRBD1
V: TRBV7-9
DNA: TGTGCCAGCAGCCCAGTGGGACAGTTGAACACTGAAGCTTTCTTT
CDR3: CASSPVGQLNTEAFF

J: TRBJ1-2
size: NA
D: TRBD1
V: TRBV29-1
DNA: TGCAGCGTATTGGACAGGGCCAGCTATGGCTACACCTTC
CDR3: CSVLDRASYGYTF

J: TRBJ1-2
size: NA
D: NA
V: TRBV29-1
DNA: TGCAGCGTCAGGGATAACTATGGCTACACCTTC
CDR3: CSVRDNYGYTF

J: TRBJ1-3
size: once
D: NA
V: TRBV2
DNA: TGTGCCAGCAGGGCCTGGACAGACGGAAACACCATATATTTT
CDR3: CASRAWTDGNTIYF

J: TRBJ1-5
size: NA
D: TRBD1
V: TRBV30
DNA: TGTGCCTGGAGTGCCGGACAGGGGATCCAGCCCCAGCATTTT
CDR3: CAWSAGQGIQPQHF

J: TRBJ1-4
size: NA
D: TRBD1
V: TRBV19
DNA: TGTGCCAGTAGTATGTGGTCGGGACAGACTAATGAAAAACTGTTTTTT
CDR3: CASSMWSGQTNEKLFF

J: TRBJ2-3
size: NA
D: NA
V: TRBV4-1
DNA: TGCGCCAGCAGCCAAGTTACAGGTAGTGGAGATACGCAGTATTTT
CDR3: CASSQVTGSGDTQYF

J: TRBJ2-7
size: NA
D: TRBD2
V: TRBV7-2
DNA: TGTGCCAGCAGCATCGGGACTAGCGGCTACGAGCAGTACTTC
CDR3: CASSIGTSGYEQYF

J: TRBJ1-2
size: NA
D: NA
V: TRBV2
DNA: TGTGCCAGCTTGGGGGCCTATGGCTACACCTTC
CDR3: CASLGAYGYTF

J: TRBJ2-2
size: NA
D: NA
V: TRBV15
DNA: TGTGCCACCAGCAGCCCGCAGGGGGGGAACACCGGGGAGCTGTTTTTT
CDR3: CATSSPQGGNTGELFF

J: TRBJ1-6
size: few
D: NA
V: TRBV5-6
DNA: TGTGCCAGCAGCACGGCGGTCGAGTACTATAATTCACCCCTCCACTTT
CDR3: CASSTAVEYYNSPLHF

J: TRBJ1-3
size: few
D: NA
V: TRBV11-2
DNA: TGTGCCAGCAGGGCAGTCGGGGGGGGAAACTCTGGAAACACCATATATTTT
CDR3: CASRAVGGGNSGNTIYF

J: TRBJ1-6
size: NA
D: NA
V: TRBV30
DNA: TGTGCCTGGAGGTTGGCAGGCAATTCACCCCTCCACTTT
CDR3: CAWRLAGNSPLHF

J: TRBJ2-3
size: NA
D: NA
V: TRBV10-1
DNA: TGCGCCAGCAGACGACAGGAAGGGACAGATACGCAGTATTTT
CDR3: CASRRQEGTDTQYF

J: TRBJ2-6
size: NA
D: NA
V: TRBV11-2
DNA: TGTGCCAGCAGCTTACAGGGGTCTGGGGCCAACGTCCTGACTTTC
CDR3: CASSLQGSGANVLTF

J: TRBJ2-7
size: NA
D: NA
V: TRBV2
DNA: TGTGCCAGCATTGGAGGCGGACACGAGCAGTACTTC
CDR3: CASIGGGHEQYF